The 19 T cell receptor beta chains reported below all come from one sample, sequenced in a study of persistence of HIV-infected CD4 T cells. The antigens for these receptors are not known. The stimulus was lysate of CMV-infected fibroblasts, about 10 ug/mL. Sorted nonresponding memory CD4+ T cells were CD40L-negative, CD69-negative, CD45RO-high. The libraries were made with immunoSEQ version 4 in survey mode. Here immunoSEQ multiplex PCR was the method, and the copy in TCRdb shows in-frame clones only, minus some. The data show fewer than 40,000 clones, more than 75% seen once. The material was CD4+ T cells sorted from PBMCs after roughly 20-hour stimulation, obtained from a patient who received antiretroviral therapy. The receptors were sampled from an adult woman with HIV who was CMV-seropositive.

The chain carries TRBV5-4 and TRBJ2-3; no clear D gene. The CDR3 sequence is 13 residues long. Per germline, CDR1 SGHNT and CDR2 YYREEE (reference sequence). V was cut by 1 base and J by 0 bases, with 3 bases left in between. The DNA of the CDR3 is TGTGCCAGCAGCTTGATGAGCACAGATACGCAGTATTTT. Its protein product is CASSLMSTDTQYF. The full variable domain, its missing parts supplied by reference TRBV5-4 and TRBJ2-3, is ETGVTQSPTHLIKTRGQQVTLRCSSQSGHNTVSWYQQALGQGPQFIFQYYREEENGRGNFPPRFSGLQFPNYSSELNVNALELDDSALYLCASSLMSTDTQYFGPGTRLTVL.

This clone occurred once. V usage is TRBV6-2 or TRBV6-3 and J usage is TRBJ2-7; TRBD2 aligns across 10 bases. The CDR3 has 15 residues. With V trimmed by 5 bases and J by 2 bases, 6 bases remained unmatched. The germline V gene encodes CDR1 MNHEY and CDR2 SVGEGT. CDR3 nucleotides: TGTGCCAGCAGTAGACCTAGCGGGGGAGCCTACGAGCAGTACTTC. Protein: CASSRPSGGAYEQYF.

The chain uses TRBV5-6 and TRBJ2-7; no clear D. The CDR3 runs 14 residues. V was trimmed by 0 bases and J by 3 bases, leaving 10 bases between them. Germline V gene sequence: CDR1 SGHDT, CDR2 YYEEEE. CDR3 DNA sequence: TGTGCCAGCAGCTTGGGTGGAGCTCACTACGAGCAGTACTTC. Translating it yields CASSLGGAHYEQYF.

V is TRBV18 and J is TRBJ2-4; D may match TRBD1 or TRBD2 (6 bases each). Trimming removed 0 bases at V and 1 base at J, with 13 bases between. This CDR3 has 17 amino acids. CDR1 and CDR2 (germline): KGHSH, LQKENI. Written as DNA, the CDR3 is TGTGCCAGCTCACCACCATGGGGGGCTACGGCCAAAAACATTCAGTACTTC. Residues: CASSPPWGATAKNIQYF.

The chain carries TRBV5-5 and TRBJ1-5, with a weak D call TRBD1 (5 bases). The V gene's germline CDR1 is SGHKS and CDR2 YYEKEE (reference sequence). Trimming left V 4 bases short and J 0 bases short, with 14 bases between. The CDR3 extends over 16 amino acids. The CDR3 DNA follows: TGTGCCAGCAGCCTGCAGGGTACTCTTAGCAATCAGCCCCAGCATTTT. This translates into CASSLQGTLSNQPQHF.

Only one count was recorded for this clone. The genes are TRBV30 and TRBJ2-7; no clear D. V gave up 8 bases and J gave up 6 bases, with 11 bases separating them. Per the germline V gene, CDR1 is GTSNPN and CDR2 is SVGIG (reference sequence). This CDR3 has 10 amino acids. The DNA for the CDR3 is TGTGCCAACGGAGATTTCGAGCAGTACTTC. Encoded protein: CANGDFEQYF. The full variable domain, in which reference TRBV30 and TRBJ2-7 provide the parts outside the CDR3, is SQTIHQWPATLVQPVGSPLSLECTVEGTSNPNLYWYRQAAGRGLQLLFYSVGIGQISSEVPQNLSASRPQDRQFILSSKKLLLSDSGFYLCANGDFEQYFGPGTRLTVT.

The chain employs TRBV12-3 or TRBV12-4 and TRBJ1-2; 7 bases agree with TRBD1. The CDR3 runs to 13 residues. Germline trimming cut 7 bases from V and 8 bases from J; bases unmatched to any gene: 10. The CDR3 reads CASTRSGGGGYTF. DNA for the CDR3: TGTGCCAGCACTCGTTCAGGGGGGGGCGGCTACACCTTC.

The chain has TRBV18 and TRBJ2-7, with 8 bases aligning to TRBD1. The CDR3 contains 14 residues. The V gene end was trimmed by 5 bases and the J gene end by 3 bases; junction bases not matched to a gene: 6. CDR1 KGHSH and CDR2 LQKENI come from the germline V gene. The CDR3 DNA follows: TGTGCCAGCTCATCCCGGACAGGGATCTACGAGCAGTACTTC. Residues: CASSSRTGIYEQYF.

This chain links TRBV12-3 or TRBV12-4 with TRBJ1-2; no firm D call. The germline V and J ends were trimmed by 3 bases and 5 bases, with 10 bases remaining between them. This CDR3 spans 13 amino acids. Written as DNA, the CDR3 is TGTGCCAGCAGTTTGGTCCGGGAATATGGCTACACCTTC. It yields the protein CASSLVREYGYTF.

This clone was found a few times. The chain combines TRBV30 with TRBJ1-2, with D perhaps TRBD1 (5 bases). Germline V lookup: CDR1 GTSNPN, CDR2 SVGIG (reference sequence). The CDR3 is 13 residues long. Trimming took 3 bases from V and 8 from J, leaving 16 bases between them. CDR3 sequence: CAWSSWGVWGYTF. CDR3 sequence (DNA): TGTGCCTGGAGCTCCTGGGGGGTTTGGGGCTACACCTTC.

V gene TRBV9 combines with J gene TRBJ1-6; 8 bases line up with TRBD1. V lost 8 bases to trimming and J lost 7 bases; unmatched junction nucleotides: 8. The CDR3 sequence is 14 residues long. Per germline, CDR1 SGDLS and CDR2 YYNGEE. CDR3 loop: CASQDRDRNSPLHF. In DNA, the CDR3 is TGTGCCAGTCAAGACCGGGACAGGAATTCACCCCTCCACTTT. Full variable domain (missing parts from reference TRBV9 and TRBJ1-6): DSGVTQTPKHLITATGQRVTLRCSPRSGDLSVYWYQQSLDQGLQFLIQYYNGEERAKGNILERFSAQQFPDLHSELNLSSLELGDSALYFCASQDRDRNSPLHFGNGTRLTVT.

This clone was seen more than once but under ten times. This chain links TRBV18 with TRBJ1-1, with 7 bases lining up with TRBD1. The length of the CDR3 is 14 residues. CDR1 and CDR2 (germline): KGHSH, LQKENI. Unmatched junction bases numbered 5, after V lost 6 bases and J lost 1 base. The CDR3 protein is CASSGRTGNTEAFF. The CDR3 nucleotides are TGTGCCAGCTCCGGCCGGACAGGGAACACTGAAGCTTTCTTT. The whole variable domain, remainder taken from reference TRBV18 and TRBJ1-1, is NAGVMQNPRHLVRRRGQEARLRCSPMKGHSHVYWYRQLPEEGLKFMVYLQKENIIDESGMPKERFSAEFPKEGPSILRIQQVVRGDSAAYFCASSGRTGNTEAFFGQGTRLTVV.

The rearrangement joins TRBV2 to TRBJ2-7; 9 bases match TRBD2. CDR1 and CDR2 from the germline V gene are SNHLY and FYNNEI. The CDR3 spans 14 residues. After removal of 6 bases from V and 6 bases from J, the junction contained 9 bases not matched to a gene. CDR3 nucleotides: TGTGCCAGCAGGGTCCTAGCGGGAAGGGTCGAGCAGTACTTC. Protein: CASRVLAGRVEQYF. The entire variable domain, with the rest obtained from reference TRBV2 and TRBJ2-7, is as follows: EPEVTQTPSHQVTQMGQEVILRCVPISNHLYFYWYRQILGQKVEFLVSFYNNEISEKSEIFDDQFSVERPDGSNFTLKIRSTKLEDSAMYFCASRVLAGRVEQYFGPGTRLTVT.

This chain connects TRBV10-3 to TRBJ1-2; the match to TRBD1 covers 9 bases. V shed 3 bases, J shed 4 bases, and the junction held 0 bases outside the gene matches. This CDR3 is built from 13 residues. Germline-derived CDR1 and CDR2 are ENHRY and SYGVKD. CDR3 sequence (DNA): TGTGCCATCAGTGAACAGGGGGCCTATGGCTACACCTTC. Amino acid sequence: CAISEQGAYGYTF.

This chain links TRBV5-5 with TRBJ2-7; a possible D gene is TRBD2 (6 bases). This CDR3 comprises 15 residues. Germline CDR1 SGHKS, CDR2 YYEKEE (reference sequence). Trimming left V 0 bases short and J 1 base short, with 11 bases between. CDR3 amino acids: CASSLAGGISYEQYF. Written as DNA, the CDR3 is TGTGCCAGCAGCTTGGCCGGAGGGATATCCTACGAGCAGTACTTC.

The chain recombines TRBV4-3 with TRBJ1-2; 8 bases agree with TRBD1. The trim removed 3 bases at V and 4 bases at J, leaving 10 bases unmatched. Germline CDR1 is LGHNA and CDR2 is YSLEER. This CDR3 is 16 amino acids long. The CDR3 sequence: CASSQDRALRGYGYTF. CDR3 bases: TGCGCCAGCAGCCAGGACAGGGCCCTCCGGGGCTATGGCTACACCTTC.

The V and J genes are TRBV7-7 and TRBJ2-1, with 12 nucleotides matching TRBD2. Losses at the gene ends were 5 bases for V and 0 bases for J; bases not matched to a gene: 2. CDR1 is SSHAT and CDR2 is FNYEAQ in the germline V gene (reference sequence). The CDR3 covers 16 residues. The CDR3 here is CASSPTSGSSYNEQFF. CDR3 in DNA: TGTGCCAGCAGCCCGACTAGCGGGAGCTCCTACAATGAGCAGTTCTTC.

The chain is built from TRBV27 and TRBJ1-3; D not certain. Trimming removed 8 bases from V and 4 bases from J, with 9 bases in between. The CDR3 covers 12 residues. CDR1 is MNHEY, CDR2 SMNVEV, per germline (reference sequence). The CDR3 protein is CASGFLGNTIYF. The CDR3 nucleotides are TGTGCCAGCGGGTTTTTGGGAAACACCATATATTTT.

The chain carries TRBV5-4 and TRBJ1-3; D is possibly TRBD1 (5 bases). Trimming took off 3 bases at V and 0 bases at J, with 13 bases between the two ends. The CDR3 runs 16 residues. The germline V gene has CDR1 SGHNT and CDR2 YYREEE (reference sequence). CDR3 bases: TGTGCCAGCAGCTCCAGGACACCTTCCTCTGGAAACACCATATATTTT. It encodes CASSSRTPSSGNTIYF.